Following are 16 T cell receptor beta chains from one sample sequenced in a study of shared clonotypes between healthy human individuals (TCRdb year 2020). Library preparation employed the immunoSEQ multiplex PCR assay. The table was pulled from immuneACCESS by TCRdb, which kept in-frame rearrangements only. Such tables lose some clones; where checked, under half of the loss comes from unresolved V genes, and the rest has no known cause. For this sample the table gives around 2,000,000 clones, of which roughly 91% were detected only once. Of the sample, 1.5% to 2% is held by the ten largest clones. CD8 naive samples were obtained by positive selection for CCR7 among CD45RO-negative cells, yielding a CD45RA+CCR7+ population from which TemRA cells were excluded. The sample consisted of naive CD8+ T cells from PBMCs. The cell subset or site label corresponds to: CD45RA+CCR7+. The receptors shown here come from a man younger than 35 in good health. Some clones in this sample may be carry-over from other donors' samples.

V and J are TRBV7-8 and TRBJ2-7; D ambiguous. V lost 2 bases, J lost 0 bases, and 11 bases lay in between. CDR3 length: 15 amino acids. CDR1 is SGHVS and CDR2 is FQNEAQ in the germline V gene. The CDR3 protein is CASSLPRASSYEQYF. In DNA, the CDR3 is TGTGCCAGCAGCTTACCCAGAGCCTCCTCCTACGAGCAGTACTTC.

The V gene is TRBV7-6, the J gene TRBJ2-7; D possibly matches TRBD1 or TRBD2 (5 bases each). CDR1 SGHVS and CDR2 FNYEAQ come from the germline V gene. The CDR3 covers 15 residues. V was shortened by 0 bases and J by 3 bases, with 12 bases between the two germline ends. CDR3 sequence: CASSLAGDDHYEQYF. The CDR3 DNA reads as TGTGCCAGCAGCTTAGCTGGGGACGATCACTACGAGCAGTACTTC.

The chain recombines TRBV23-1 with TRBJ2-7; no clear D gene. TRBV23-1 is an open reading frame whose function is uncertain. The CDR3 length is 15 residues. Trimming took 4 bases from V and 5 from J, leaving 18 bases between them. The CDR3 here is CASSLPGLQVHEQYF. The DNA of the CDR3 is TGCGCCAGCAGTCTCCCCGGGCTCCAGGTCCACGAGCAGTACTTC.

The chain combines TRBV4-3 with TRBJ2-1, with 8 bases fitting TRBD2. V shed 0 bases, J shed 9 bases, and the junction held 19 bases outside the gene matches. The CDR3 spans 19 residues. Germline V gene lookup returns CDR1 LGHNA and CDR2 YSLEER. In nucleotides, the CDR3 is TGCGCCAGCAGCCAAGATGTTAGGGCCCGGGGGGGTGTCGTCGGTGAGCAGTTCTTC. It encodes CASSQDVRARGGVVGEQFF.

The chain links TRBV7-2 to TRBJ1-1; TRBD1 might be the D (6 bases). With 1 base removed from V and 5 bases from J, the gap between germline ends came to 11 bases. The germline V gene encodes CDR1 SGHTA and CDR2 FQGNSA. This CDR3 is built from 14 residues. The CDR3 protein is CASSLVDRGTEAFF. CDR3 sequence (DNA): TGTGCCAGCAGCTTAGTGGACAGAGGGACTGAAGCTTTCTTT.

The chain links TRBV5-1 to TRBJ2-7; possibly TRBD2 for D (6 bases). Trimming stripped 2 bases from V and 2 bases from J, with 23 bases between. The CDR3 length is 18 residues. The V gene's germline CDR1 is SGHRS and CDR2 YFSETQ. For the CDR3, the DNA is TGCGCCAGCAGCTTTCTGCCAGTCGGGACTGACTTTACCTACGAGCAGTACTTC. It translates to CASSFLPVGTDFTYEQYF.

This chain joins TRBV7-9 and TRBJ2-1; 13 bases match TRBD2. The CDR3 has 16 amino acids. J was trimmed by 8 bases and V by 5 bases; bases with no gene match: 9. Germline values: CDR1 SEHNR, CDR2 FQNEAQ (reference sequence). CDR3: CASSPTGTSGIYEQFF. The DNA for the CDR3 is TGTGCCAGCAGCCCAACCGGGACTAGCGGGATCTATGAGCAGTTCTTC.

This chain connects TRBV5-5 to TRBJ1-2; TRBD1 agrees at 10 bases. The CDR3 has 16 amino acids. CDR1 and CDR2 from the germline V gene are SGHKS and YYEKEE (reference sequence). V gave up 0 bases and J gave up 5 bases; unmatched junction bases: 7. CDR3 protein: CASSLALTGGVYGYTF. The CDR3 DNA is TGTGCCAGCAGCTTGGCCCTGACAGGGGGCGTGTATGGCTACACCTTC.

The rearrangement joins TRBV10-2 to TRBJ2-7, with TRBD2 matching over 11 bases. Trimming removed 2 bases from V and 4 bases from J; junction bases left unmatched: 7. CDR3 length equals 16 residues. The V gene's germline CDR1 is WSHSY and CDR2 SAAADI. For the CDR3, the DNA is TGCGCCAGCAGTGAGATTTATGGACTAGCGGGTTACGAGCAGTACTTC. This encodes CASSEIYGLAGYEQYF.

The J gene is TRBJ1-1, the V gene TRBV6-5, with D hard to call. Germline V gives CDR1 MNHEY, CDR2 SVGAGI. Trimming removed 4 bases from V and 5 bases from J, with 11 bases in between. This CDR3 is built from 13 residues. CDR3 sequence: CASSLGPRTEAFF. CDR3 nucleotides: TGTGCCAGCAGTTTGGGCCCCCGGACTGAAGCTTTCTTT.

This clone was picked up one time. The chain is built from TRBV5-4 and TRBJ2-2, with D tentatively TRBD2 (6 bases). The CDR3 runs to 15 residues. Trimming stripped 4 bases from V and 1 base from J, with 11 bases between. From germline, CDR1 is SGHNT and CDR2 YYREEE (reference sequence). For the CDR3, the DNA is TGTGCCAGCAGCCTTGGGCGGGAGAACACCGGGGAGCTGTTTTTT. This gives the protein CASSLGRENTGELFF.

J is TRBJ2-4 and V is TRBV7-3; tentative D call: TRBD1 (6 bases). Deletions cut 5 bases from V and 0 bases from J, with 14 bases between. The germline V gene has CDR1 SGHTA and CDR2 FQGTGA. The CDR3 contains 16 residues. CDR3 sequence (DNA): TGTGCCAGCAGCCCTACAGGGCCGGGAGCCAAAAACATTCAGTACTTC. Its protein product is CASSPTGPGAKNIQYF.

CDR3 residues: CASTPRGEDTQYF. The CDR3 bases are TGTGCCAGCACCCCCCGTGGGGAGGATACGCAGTATTTT. The J gene is TRBJ2-3, the V gene TRBV27; tentatively, D is TRBD2 (5 bases). CDR3 length equals 13 residues. V was cut by 7 bases and J by 6 bases, with 14 bases left in between. Germline-derived CDR1 and CDR2 are MNHEY and SMNVEV (reference sequence).

The rearrangement links TRBV7-9 to TRBJ2-1; D uncertain. V was cut by 5 bases and J by 12 bases, with 17 bases left in between. This CDR3 region has 13 residues. Germline loops: CDR1 SEHNR, CDR2 FQNEAQ (reference sequence). The CDR3 here is CASSTSSDQGQFF. For the CDR3, the DNA is TGTGCCAGCAGCACTTCGAGCGACCAAGGGCAGTTCTTC.

The chain recombines TRBV28 with TRBJ1-4; D ambiguous. This CDR3 spans 15 amino acids. Deletions cut 2 bases from V and 0 bases from J, with 7 bases between. The germline V gene has CDR1 MDHEN and CDR2 SYDVKM. In nucleotides, the CDR3 is TGTGCCAGCAGTTTAGTCTCTCCAACTAATGAAAAACTGTTTTTT. This gives the protein CASSLVSPTNEKLFF.

The V and J genes are TRBV27 and TRBJ1-5; TRBD1 is a possible D gene (6 bases). V shed 6 bases and J shed 4 bases, with 13 bases lying between them. The CDR3 is made up of 14 amino acids. Germline CDR1 and CDR2: MNHEY and SMNVEV (reference sequence). This CDR3 reads CASRLTGKNQPQHF. The CDR3 bases are TGTGCCAGCAGACTTACAGGGAAAAATCAGCCCCAGCATTTT.